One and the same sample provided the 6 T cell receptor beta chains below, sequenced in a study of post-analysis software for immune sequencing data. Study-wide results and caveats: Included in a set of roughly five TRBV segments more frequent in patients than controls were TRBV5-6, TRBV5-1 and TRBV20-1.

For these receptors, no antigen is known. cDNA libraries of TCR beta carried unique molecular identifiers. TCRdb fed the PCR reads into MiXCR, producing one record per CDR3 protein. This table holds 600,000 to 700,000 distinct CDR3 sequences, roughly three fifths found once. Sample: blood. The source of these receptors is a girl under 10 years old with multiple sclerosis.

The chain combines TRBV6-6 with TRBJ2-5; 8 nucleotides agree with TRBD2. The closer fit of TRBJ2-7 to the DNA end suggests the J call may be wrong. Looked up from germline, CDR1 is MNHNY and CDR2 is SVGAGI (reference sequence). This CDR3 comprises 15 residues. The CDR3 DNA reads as TGTGCCAGCAGTTATAGGCGGGAGGCCTCCTACGAGCAGTACTTC. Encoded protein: CASSYRREASYEQYF.

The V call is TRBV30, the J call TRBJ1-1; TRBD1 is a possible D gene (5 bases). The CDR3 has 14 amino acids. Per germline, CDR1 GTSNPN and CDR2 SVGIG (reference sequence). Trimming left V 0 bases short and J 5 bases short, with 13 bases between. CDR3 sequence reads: CAWSVGGDGTEAFF. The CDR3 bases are TGTGCCTGGAGTGTAGGAGGGGACGGGACTGAAGCTTTCTTT.

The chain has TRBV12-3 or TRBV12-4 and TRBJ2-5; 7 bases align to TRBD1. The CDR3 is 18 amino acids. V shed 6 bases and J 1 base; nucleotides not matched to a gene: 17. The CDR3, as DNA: TGTGCCAGCAGCCTTTCCGGTTTTACGAGGGGGCTCCAAGAGACCCAGTACTTC. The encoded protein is CASSLSGFTRGLQETQYF.

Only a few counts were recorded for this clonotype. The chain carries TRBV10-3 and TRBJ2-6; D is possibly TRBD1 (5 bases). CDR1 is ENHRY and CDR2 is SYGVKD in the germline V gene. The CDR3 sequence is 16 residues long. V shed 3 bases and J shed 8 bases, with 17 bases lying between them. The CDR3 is CAISEVGPDWSNVLTF. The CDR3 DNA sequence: TGTGCCATCAGTGAAGTGGGGCCCGACTGGTCCAACGTCCTGACTTTC.

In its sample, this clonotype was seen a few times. The DNA of the CDR3 is TGTGCCAGCAGCTCCCAGGGGGCGGGTCAGCCCCAGCATTTT. It codes for CASSSQGAGQPQHF. This chain connects TRBV7-2 to TRBJ1-5, with TRBD1 identical over 8 bases. CDR1 is SGHTA and CDR2 is FQGNSA in the germline V gene. The CDR3 is made up of 14 amino acids. V lost 4 bases to trimming and J lost 6 bases; unmatched junction nucleotides: 5. Based on the CDR3 plus reference TRBV7-2 and TRBJ1-5, the full variable domain is GAGVSQSPSNKVTEKGKDVELRCDPISGHTALYWYRQSLGQGLEFLIYFQGNSAPDKSGLPSDRFSAERTGGSVSTLTIQRTQQEDSAVYLCASSSQGAGQPQHFGDGTRLSIL.

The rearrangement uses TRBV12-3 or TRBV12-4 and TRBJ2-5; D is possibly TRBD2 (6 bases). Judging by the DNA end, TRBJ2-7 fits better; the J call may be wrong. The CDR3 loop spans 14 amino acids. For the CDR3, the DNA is TGTGCCAGCAGTCCGACTAGTCGGGTGAACGAGCAGTACTTC. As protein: CASSPTSRVNEQYF.